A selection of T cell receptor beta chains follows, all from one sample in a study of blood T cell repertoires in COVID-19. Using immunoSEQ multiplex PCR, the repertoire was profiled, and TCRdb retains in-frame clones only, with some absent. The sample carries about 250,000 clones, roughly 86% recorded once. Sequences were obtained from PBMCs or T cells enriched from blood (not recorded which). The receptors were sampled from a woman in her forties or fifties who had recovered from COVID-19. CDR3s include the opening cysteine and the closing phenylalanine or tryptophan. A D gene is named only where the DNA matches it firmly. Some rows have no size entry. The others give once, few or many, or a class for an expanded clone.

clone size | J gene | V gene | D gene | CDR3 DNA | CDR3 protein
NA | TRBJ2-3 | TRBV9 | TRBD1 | TGTGCCAGCAGCGTAGCGGGGGACAGGGCCACAGATACGCAGTATTTT | CASSVAGDRATDTQYF
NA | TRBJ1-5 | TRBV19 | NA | TGTGCCAGTAGTATACGCAAGCCTGCGGGAGACAATCAGCCCCAGCATTTT | CASSIRKPAGDNQPQHF
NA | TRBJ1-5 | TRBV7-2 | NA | TGTGCCAGCAGCCTGGACAGTCGACAGCCCCAGCATTTT | CASSLDSRQPQHF
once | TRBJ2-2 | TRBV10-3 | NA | TGTGCCATCAGTGGGGGGACACTAAACGGGGAGCTGTTTTTT | CAISGGTLNGELFF
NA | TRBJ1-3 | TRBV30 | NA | TGTGCCTGGGAAAGGACTCTATCTGGAAACACCATATATTTT | CAWERTLSGNTIYF
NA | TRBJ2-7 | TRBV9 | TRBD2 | TGTGCCAGCAGCGTAGCTGGGCTAGCGGATACCTACGAGCAGTACTTC | CASSVAGLADTYEQYF
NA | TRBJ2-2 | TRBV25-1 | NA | TGTGCCAGCAGTGACTCAGGATACACCGGGGAGCTGTTTTTT | CASSDSGYTGELFF
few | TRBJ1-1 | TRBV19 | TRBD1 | TGTGCCAGTAGTATCATCGACAGGGGGACTGAAGCTTTCTTT | CASSIIDRGTEAFF
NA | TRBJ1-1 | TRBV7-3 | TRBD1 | TGTGCCAGCAGCTTTCAGGGGGGTACTGAAGCTTTCTTT | CASSFQGGTEAFF
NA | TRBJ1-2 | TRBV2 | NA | TGTGCCAGCAGTGACCCAGGGGAAGGCTATGGCTACACCTTC | CASSDPGEGYGYTF
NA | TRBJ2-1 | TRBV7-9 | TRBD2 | TGTGCCAGCAGCGCAGGGACTAGCGGATCCTACAATGAGCAGTTCTTC | CASSAGTSGSYNEQFF
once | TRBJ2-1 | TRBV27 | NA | TGTGCCAGCAGTTTAGCGGGACCCCCGTACAATGAGCAGTTCTTC | CASSLAGPPYNEQFF
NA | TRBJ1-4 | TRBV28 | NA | TGTGCCAGCAGTTTAGGGTCGGCAGGAAGGCCAAAACTGTTTTTT | CASSLGSAGRPKLFF
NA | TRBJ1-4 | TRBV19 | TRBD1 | TGTGCCAGTAGTACGGACAGGGGGAATGAAAAACTGTTTTTT | CASSTDRGNEKLFF
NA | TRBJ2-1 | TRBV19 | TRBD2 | TGTGCCAGTAGAAGACTAGCGGCATACAATGAGCAGTTCTTC | CASRRLAAYNEQFF
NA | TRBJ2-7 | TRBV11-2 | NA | TGTGCCAGCAGCTTATCCGGGGTCGAGCAGTACTTC | CASSLSGVEQYF
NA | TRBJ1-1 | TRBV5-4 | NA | TGTGCCAGCAGCTTGGGGACAGTGAACACTGAAGCTTTCTTT | CASSLGTVNTEAFF
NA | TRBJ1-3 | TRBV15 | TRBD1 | TGTGCCACCAGCGCAACAGGGGCTGGAAACACCATATATTTT | CATSATGAGNTIYF